This T cell receptor (beta chain) was identified in a study of cytomegalovirus exposure and HLA in healthy donors. About the research overall: According to later analysis, the same platform produced the 120 validation and 666 first-cohort repertoires. Study-wide results and limits: Reports described diagnosis of cytomegalovirus status by the classifier as highly specific and sensitive. Across donors, most TCRs were seen rarely, yet some public ones were widespread.

Assay: immunoSEQ multiplex PCR; the TCRdb copy retains only in-frame clones and omits some. The sample lists over 250,000 clones, roughly 85% occurring once. In regard to this clone: Antigen specificity is unknown.

Trimming removed 2 bases from V and 4 bases from J, with 8 bases in between. The germline CDR1 and CDR2 sequences are MNHEY and SVGAGI. The CDR3 runs 13 residues. The sample comprised PBMCs. The chain combines TRBV6-5 with TRBJ1-1; D ambiguous. The origin of this receptor is a woman aged 18-29 years in good health and CMV-seronegative. This CDR3 reads CASSYNELTEAFF. For the CDR3, the DNA is TGTGCCAGCAGTTACAACGAGCTCACTGAAGCTTTCTTT.